These 22 T cell receptor beta chains came from one sample sequenced in a study of blood T cells in healthy people across ages. Primers used in a second PCR of about 7 to 12 cycles were a sample-barcoded 5' primer and a J-beta primer mix. TCRdb redid the calling of the 5' RACE reads with MiXCR, one entry per CDR3 protein. The sample has about 680,000 distinct CDR3 sequences; roughly 49% are singletons. The sequenced sample was blood. All receptors derive from a woman aged 60-75 years in good health.

This clonotype was picked up many times. This chain uses TRBV29-1 with TRBJ1-2; TRBD1 matches 7 bases. There are 11 residues in the CDR3. CDR1 and CDR2 (germline): SQVTM, ANQGSEA. Losses at the gene ends were 7 bases for V and 10 bases for J; bases not matched to a gene: 9. The CDR3 reads CSAGQEIDYTF. The CDR3 DNA sequence: TGCAGCGCTGGACAGGAGATTGACTACACCTTC. Based on the CDR3 plus reference TRBV29-1 and TRBJ1-2, the full variable domain is SAVISQKPSRDICQRGTSLTIQCQVDSQVTMMFWYRQQPGQSLTLIATANQGSEATYESGFVIDKFPISRPNLTFSTLTVSNMSPEDSSIYLCSAGQEIDYTFGSGTRLTVV.

The sample holds a few counts of this clonotype. The rearrangement uses TRBV5-5 and TRBJ1-5, with D maybe TRBD1 (6 bases). CDR3 size: 13 residues. From germline, CDR1 is SGHKS and CDR2 YYEKEE (reference sequence). The germline V and J ends were trimmed by 4 bases and 7 bases, with 12 bases remaining between them. The DNA of the CDR3 is TGTGCCAGCAGCGTTCTACAGGGACAGCCCCAGCATTTT. Its translation is CASSVLQGQPQHF.

This rearrangement joins TRBV28 to TRBJ2-5; TRBD2 matches at 13 bases. The V segment lost 3 bases and the J segment 4 bases; nucleotides outside the gene matches: 14. Germline lookup yields CDR1 MDHEN and CDR2 SYDVKM. The CDR3 spans 19 residues. The CDR3 DNA reads TGTGCCAGCAGTTTGCGGACTAGCGGGAGTGGGAGGGGTAGAGAGACCCAGTACTTC. It yields the protein CASSLRTSGSGRGRETQYF. Using reference TRBV28 and TRBJ2-5 for the parts outside the CDR3, the full variable domain is DVKVTQSSRYLVKRTGEKVFLECVQDMDHENMFWYRQDPGLGLRLIYFSYDVKMKEKGDIPEGYSVSREKKERFSLILESASTNQTSMYLCASSLRTSGSGRGRETQYFGPGTRLLVL.

This clonotype was detected a few times. The chain has TRBV7-3 and TRBJ2-5; 7 bases fit TRBD1. Per germline, CDR1 SGHTA and CDR2 FQGTGA. Unmatched junction bases numbered 7, after V lost 4 bases and J lost 5 bases. The CDR3 runs to 14 residues. The CDR3 region is CASSSTGRAETQYF. The CDR3 region has the DNA TGTGCCAGCAGCTCGACAGGGCGGGCCGAGACCCAGTACTTC.

The chain recombines TRBV20-1 with TRBJ2-4, with 7 bases that match TRBD1. Germline trimming cut 0 bases from V and 5 bases from J; bases unmatched to any gene: 7. Germline V gene lookup returns CDR1 DFQATT and CDR2 SNEGSKA (reference sequence). There are 15 residues in the CDR3. In DNA, the CDR3 is TGCAGTGCTAGAGACGCTCGAGGGGGCGAAAACATTCAGTACTTC. This codes for CSARDARGGENIQYF.

J is TRBJ2-1 and V is TRBV5-1, with TRBD2 matching over 9 bases. This CDR3 has 17 residues. Germline V CDR1 and CDR2: SGHRS, YFSETQ. V gave up 0 bases and J gave up 8 bases; unmatched junction bases: 12. Here the CDR3 reads CASSLGTSALSVDEQFF. CDR3 DNA: TGCGCCAGCAGCTTGGGGACTAGCGCCCTTTCGGTCGATGAGCAGTTCTTC.

This clonotype was seen more than once but under ten times. V usage is TRBV18 and J usage is TRBJ1-1; 7 nucleotides line up with TRBD1. There are 18 residues in the CDR3. The ends lost 2 bases at V and 1 base at J; junction bases unmatched: 13. Germline assignment: CDR1 KGHSH and CDR2 LQKENI. DNA for the CDR3: TGTGCCAGCTCACCAAACAGGGGATCCCCATTAAAGAACACTGAAGCTTTCTTT. It specifies CASSPNRGSPLKNTEAFF.

This clonotype showed up just a few times. This rearrangement joins TRBV28 to TRBJ1-5; TRBD1 is a possible D gene (6 bases). Germline lookup yields CDR1 MDHEN and CDR2 SYDVKM. Trimming left V 7 bases short and J 6 bases short, with 19 bases between. The CDR3 runs 15 residues. The CDR3 DNA reads TGTGCCAGCACCCCCCAGGGGAGGAGGATTCAGCCCCAGCATTTT. Its translation is CASTPQGRRIQPQHF.

The chain is built from TRBV2 and TRBJ2-5; 11 bases are a match to TRBD2. Gene TRBJ2-7 matches the end of the DNA better, so the J call may be wrong. Looked up from germline, CDR1 is SNHLY and CDR2 is FYNNEI. The CDR3 loop spans 15 amino acids. The CDR3 spells CASSALLAGEDEQYF. The CDR3 nucleotides are TGTGCCAGCAGTGCCCTACTAGCGGGGGAAGACGAGCAGTACTTC.

The chain joins TRBV6-6 to TRBJ1-1, with unresolved D. CDR3 length: 16 residues. Per germline, CDR1 MNHNY and CDR2 SVGAGI (reference sequence). V was pared by 2 bases and J by 5 bases, with 18 bases between. CDR3 in amino acids: CASSYVIGRSGTEAFF. As DNA, the CDR3 is TGTGCCAGCAGTTACGTGATAGGGAGGAGTGGGACTGAAGCTTTCTTT.

V is TRBV6-2 or TRBV6-3 and J is TRBJ2-1; 8 bases align to TRBD2. The CDR3 has 12 residues. Germline values: CDR1 MNHEY, CDR2 SVGEGT. V lost 5 bases and J lost 8; bases outside the gene matches: 2. The CDR3 DNA reads as TGTGCCAGCAGTCGACTAGCGTATGAGCAGTTCTTC. Its protein is CASSRLAYEQFF.

The chain recombines TRBV5-1 with TRBJ2-5; 7 bases are shared with TRBD1. The J call may be mistaken, given a closer DNA end match to TRBJ2-7. Germline V gene lookup returns CDR1 SGHRS and CDR2 YFSETQ. This CDR3 comprises 13 residues. The CDR3 sequence: CASSFGTESEQYF. CDR3 in DNA: TGCGCCAGCAGTTTTGGGACAGAGAGCGAGCAGTACTTC.

In this sample, this clonotype turned up a few times. The chain combines TRBV10-2 with TRBJ2-3; D possibly corresponds to TRBD1 (6 bases). V gave up 2 bases and J gave up 0 bases, with 9 bases separating them. CDR1 WSHSY and CDR2 SAAADI come from the germline V gene. The CDR3 covers 15 residues. The CDR3 bases are TGCGCCAGCAGTGAGGGGGGACACAGCACAGATACGCAGTATTTT. It specifies CASSEGGHSTDTQYF.

This clonotype was seen only a few times. The chain links TRBV4-1 to TRBJ2-7; a weak D match, TRBD2 (5 bases). Per the germline V gene, CDR1 is MGHRA and CDR2 is YSYEKL. V lost 3 bases and J lost 0, with 9 bases in between. The CDR3 totals 14 residues. The chain's CDR3 is CASSHGGPSYEQYF. The CDR3 DNA reads as TGCGCCAGCAGCCACGGCGGGCCCTCCTACGAGCAGTACTTC.

The chain couples TRBV27 to TRBJ2-1; 7 bases are shared with TRBD2. This CDR3 has 16 amino acids. Germline CDR1 reads MNHEY; CDR2 reads SMNVEV (reference sequence). J was trimmed by 8 bases and V by 3 bases; bases with no gene match: 13. CDR3 in DNA: TGTGCCAGCAGTTTTGGTAGCGGGTCGTTTGTGTATGAGCAGTTCTTC. It translates to CASSFGSGSFVYEQFF.

In its sample, this clonotype was seen a few times. J is TRBJ2-1 and V is TRBV5-1; 8 positions match TRBD2. CDR1 SGHRS and CDR2 YFSETQ come from the germline V gene. The CDR3 spans 15 residues. V dropped 4 bases and J dropped 4; count of bases not matched to a gene: 7. CDR3 sequence: CASSPGLAHYNEQFF. CDR3 DNA: TGCGCCAGCAGCCCCGGACTAGCACATTACAATGAGCAGTTCTTC.

The chain links TRBV9 to TRBJ2-1, with TRBD1 as a possible D gene (6 bases). The CDR3 is 16 amino acids. The germline V gene has CDR1 SGDLS and CDR2 YYNGEE. V gave up 4 bases and J gave up 2 bases, with 16 bases separating them. For the CDR3, the DNA is TGTGCCAGCAGCAGTTACGGGACACAGACCTACAATGAGCAGTTCTTC. This sequence encodes CASSSYGTQTYNEQFF.

V usage is TRBV6-2 or TRBV6-3 and J usage is TRBJ2-1; possibly TRBD1 or TRBD2 for D (5 bases each). Trimming removed 7 bases from V and 9 bases from J, with 10 bases in between. The CDR3 has 11 residues. Germline V gene sequence: CDR1 MNHEY, CDR2 SVGEGT. The CDR3 spells CASKRGGEQFF. The CDR3 coding sequence is TGTGCCAGCAAACGGGGCGGTGAGCAGTTCTTC.

The V call is TRBV7-2, the J call TRBJ2-7; D tentatively fits TRBD1 or TRBD2 (5 bases each). CDR1 is SGHTA and CDR2 is FQGNSA in the germline V gene. Deletions cut 8 bases from V and 5 bases from J, with 16 bases between. CDR3 length equals 13 residues. The CDR3 DNA reads as TGTGCCAGCGGACTCAGGGATGTCAACGAGCAGTACTTC. Residues: CASGLRDVNEQYF.

This clonotype has a handful of counts. This chain joins TRBV12-3 or TRBV12-4 and TRBJ1-2; D is perhaps TRBD1 (6 bases). With 3 bases removed from V and 7 bases from J, the gap between germline ends came to 15 bases. This CDR3 has 14 amino acids. CDR3 nucleotides: TGTGCCAGCAGTTTCTCGGTACAGGGTCGTGGCTACACCTTC. It yields the protein CASSFSVQGRGYTF.

A note on this clonotype: The junction and the germline gene differ at one end; a read error may be behind it. The V gene is TRBV27, the J gene TRBJ1-1; D is perhaps TRBD1 (5 bases). CDR1 MNHEY and CDR2 SMNVEV come from the germline V gene (reference sequence). This CDR3 region has 16 residues. CDR3 loop: CACSLSWGSSSTEAFF. As DNA, the CDR3 is TGTGCCTGCAGTTTAAGTTGGGGGTCGTCGAGCACTGAAGCTTTCTTT.

V is TRBV10-3 and J is TRBJ2-1, with D uncertain. Trimming left V 4 bases short and J 6 bases short, with 13 bases between. Looked up from germline, CDR1 is ENHRY and CDR2 is SYGVKD. This CDR3 spans 14 amino acids. Written as DNA, the CDR3 is TGTGCCATCAGTGCCGAGGTAGCCACCAATGAGCAGTTCTTC. This codes for CAISAEVATNEQFF.